This T cell receptor beta chain was profiled in a study of T cells after yellow fever vaccination. This clonotype was seen many times. The V end was cut by 3 bases, the J end by 4 bases, with 8 bases between. The germline gives CDR1 SGHTA, CDR2 FQGNSA. The CDR3 extends over 13 amino acids. A process of 5'RACE template switching, which added a universal primer site and UMIs, was used to make TCR cDNA. TCRdb analysed the 5' RACE reads with MiXCR anew, one entry per CDR3 protein. The sample carries some 150,000 distinct CDR3 sequences, approximately 6.6% recorded once. The sequence derives from a man aged 25 to 40 who received the YFV17D yellow fever vaccine. The chain joins TRBV7-2 to TRBJ2-3; D is perhaps TRBD1 or TRBD2 (5 bases each). This sample comprised CD4+ T cells sorted from PBMCs, obtained 10 days after the yellow fever booster vaccination. The CDR3, as DNA: TGTGCCAGCAGCTTTGGGGGAGCAGATACGCAGTATTTT. Protein: CASSFGGADTQYF.